This T cell receptor (beta chain) was documented in a study of T cells in Graves' hyperthyroidism and ophthalmopathy. Study observations and caveats: Stable hyperthyroidism was separated from ophthalmopathy by a model based on 13 V-J features.

RNA transcripts gave rise to amplified TCR beta CDR3 regions. The study used the HTBI primer set for a first-round RT-PCR of the TCR CDR3. One entry per CDR3 protein results from TCRdb running MiXCR on the multiplex PCR reads. The data contain 75,000 to 100,000 distinct CDR3 sequences, around 52% of them seen just once; the ten biggest clones take up roughly 27%. The sample holds a few counts of this clonotype. Antigen: not known. V trimming: 2 bases; J trimming: 1 base; junction bases outside the gene matches: 4. This CDR3 is 15 amino acids long. The V gene's germline CDR1 is WNHNN and CDR2 SYGVQD (reference sequence). Diagnoses rested on clinical symptoms, serum thyroxine and TRAb, thyroid ultrasound and orbital computed tomography.

The sample comprised blood. The receptor was isolated from a woman aged 40 to 50 with Graves' hyperthyroidism. This chain uses TRBV10-1 with TRBJ2-7; 8 bases match TRBD2. The CDR3 here is CASSEEGGGSYEQYF. CDR3 coding DNA: TGCGCCAGCAGTGAGGAGGGCGGGGGGTCCTACGAGCAGTACTTC.